A selection of T cell receptor beta chains follows, all from one sample in a study of blood T cell repertoires in COVID-19. TCRdb's table, derived via immunoSEQ multiplex PCR, lists solely in-frame clones and lacks some. Of 230,000 or so clones listed, 88% were seen once; the top ten hold roughly 2.5%. Sequencing was done on a sample of PBMCs or T cells enriched from blood (not recorded which). The receptors originated from a woman in her thirties who had recovered from COVID-19. Both conserved end residues are part of each CDR3. The order of the fields is J gene, D gene, clone size, V gene, CDR3 protein, CDR3 DNA. D genes are given only for firm matches. Not every row has a clone size; where given, it reads once, few, many or a size class.

TRBJ2-7	.	.	TRBV4-3	CASSQDPGAYEQYF	TGCGCCAGCAGCCAAGACCCGGGGGCCTACGAGCAGTACTTC
TRBJ2-3	TRBD2	once	TRBV2	CASSYRRGYTDTQYF	TGTGCCAGCAGTTATCGGCGGGGGTACACAGATACGCAGTATTTT
TRBJ2-5	TRBD2	.	TRBV13	CASSLERGGQETQYF	TGTGCCAGCAGCCTGGAGCGGGGGGGCCAAGAGACCCAGTACTTC
TRBJ2-3	.	once	TRBV11-3	CASSLGTGLSTDTQYF	TGTGCCAGCAGCTTAGGCACAGGGTTGAGCACAGATACGCAGTATTTT
TRBJ2-2	.	.	TRBV7-9	CAPNRDPISNTGELFF	TGTGCCCCAAACCGGGATCCTATATCGAACACCGGGGAGCTGTTTTTT
TRBJ1-3	TRBD1	.	TRBV29-1	CSVQVGGQSIGNTIYF	TGCAGCGTTCAGGTGGGGGGACAGAGTATTGGAAACACCATATATTTT
TRBJ2-5	.	few	TRBV7-3	CASSLRGREETQYF	TGTGCCAGCAGCTTAAGGGGCAGAGAAGAGACCCAGTACTTC
TRBJ2-5	TRBD2	.	TRBV7-2	CASSLRLAGKETQYF	TGTGCCAGCAGCCTAAGACTAGCGGGGAAAGAGACCCAGTACTTC
TRBJ2-1	.	.	TRBV19	CASSINREGSQFF	TGTGCCAGTAGTATAAACAGGGAGGGCTCGCAGTTCTTC
TRBJ1-1	TRBD1	.	TRBV19	CASTPPGDRGHTEAFF	TGTGCCAGTACCCCCCCGGGGGACAGGGGGCACACTGAAGCTTTCTTT
TRBJ1-2	.	.	TRBV5-6	CASSFRTSPNYGYTF	TGTGCCAGCAGCTTCCGGACAAGTCCTAACTATGGCTACACCTTC
TRBJ1-5	.	.	TRBV5-1	CASSFGTDQPQHF	TGCGCCAGCAGCTTTGGGACTGACCAGCCCCAGCATTTT
TRBJ1-2	TRBD1	.	TRBV4-1	CASSQGERDRYGYTF	TGCGCCAGCAGCCAAGGAGAACGGGACAGGTATGGCTACACCTTC
TRBJ1-2	.	.	TRBV3-1/TRBV3-2	CASSSRRTNYGYTF	TGTGCCAGCAGCTCCCGGAGGACTAACTATGGCTACACCTTC
TRBJ1-6	.	.	TRBV5-4	CASSITGYNSPLHF	TGTGCCAGCAGCATCACAGGGTATAATTCACCCCTCCACTTT
TRBJ2-5	TRBD2	.	TRBV6-6	CASRTRGGLETQYF	TGTGCCAGCAGGACCCGGGGGGGCCTGGAGACCCAGTACTTC
TRBJ2-3	.	.	TRBV5-5	CASSPERSTDTQYF	TGTGCCAGCAGCCCCGAGAGAAGCACAGATACGCAGTATTTT
TRBJ1-2	.	once	TRBV12-5	CASGLVAGGYANYGYTF	TGTGCTAGTGGTTTGGTAGCCGGGGGGTATGCTAACTATGGCTACACCTTC
TRBJ2-7	.	.	TRBV11-2	CASSLVRGAAYEQYF	TGTGCCAGCAGCTTAGTTCGGGGGGCCGCCTACGAGCAGTACTTC
TRBJ2-7	TRBD1	.	TRBV9	CASSVEGQGAYEQYF	TGTGCCAGCAGCGTAGAGGGACAGGGGGCTTACGAGCAGTACTTC
TRBJ2-7	.	.	TRBV4-2	CASSHQDSGYEQYF	TGTGCCAGCAGCCACCAGGACTCAGGCTACGAGCAGTACTTC
TRBJ1-5	TRBD1	.	TRBV11-3	CASRLPDRGYQPQHF	TGTGCCAGCAGGTTACCCGACAGGGGGTATCAGCCCCAGCATTTT
TRBJ2-7	TRBD2	.	TRBV7-9	CASRPLAGESYEQYF	TGTGCCAGCAGGCCCCTAGCGGGGGAATCCTACGAGCAGTACTTC
TRBJ1-2	.	.	TRBV4-1	CASSQAAVTLLYGYTF	TGCGCCAGCAGCCAAGCGGCGGTTACCCTGCTCTATGGCTACACCTTC
TRBJ1-1	.	once	TRBV29-1	CSVATGLNTEAFF	TGCAGCGTTGCGACGGGGTTGAACACTGAAGCTTTCTTT
TRBJ2-2	.	.	TRBV7-7	CASSSGTNTGELFF	TGTGCTAGCAGCTCAGGCACCAACACCGGGGAGCTGTTTTTT
TRBJ2-5	TRBD1	once	TRBV2	CASSDRGRGEETQYF	TGTGCCAGCAGTGACAGGGGGCGTGGGGAGGAGACCCAGTACTTC
TRBJ2-3	TRBD1	.	TRBV7-6	CASRLTGGSSDTQYF	TGTGCCAGCAGACTAACAGGGGGCAGCTCAGATACGCAGTATTTT